Shown below are 3 T cell receptor beta chains from a single sample sequenced in a study of response to subunit inactivated influenza vaccine. A single record per CDR3 protein comes from TCRdb applying MiXCR to the RT-PCR reads. The repertoire holds fewer than 700,000 distinct CDR3 sequences, 10% to 15% seen once, with about 12% in the top ten. Sequencing was performed on PBMCs from blood, taken 45 days after vaccination. These receptors were obtained from a man over 45 who received an inactivated influenza vaccine.

This clonotype appeared a few times. The chain couples TRBV11-2 to TRBJ2-1, with no clear D. The CDR3 has 15 amino acids. The V gene lost 3 bases and the J gene lost 4 bases, with 13 bases spanning the gap. Per germline, CDR1 SGHAT and CDR2 FQNNGV. The CDR3 here is CASSFTNDIYNEQFF. The DNA for the CDR3 is TGTGCCAGCAGCTTCACCAACGACATTTACAATGAGCAGTTCTTC.

This clonotype was seen at least ten times. V gene TRBV20-1 combines with J gene TRBJ2-5, with D possibly matching TRBD2 (6 bases). V dropped 7 bases and J dropped 5 bases, with 23 bases sitting between them. This CDR3 is 15 amino acids long. Germline loops: CDR1 DFQATT, CDR2 SNEGSKA (reference sequence). The CDR3 reads CSVRRGLITTETQYF. The CDR3 DNA sequence: TGCAGTGTTAGGCGGGGTTTAATAACAACGGAGACCCAGTACTTC.

This clonotype was seen a handful of times. The chain couples TRBV5-1 to TRBJ2-3, with TRBD2 identical over 7 bases. The CDR3 runs 14 residues. With 1 base clipped from V and 4 bases from J, the junction kept 3 bases outside the gene matches. Germline lookup yields CDR1 SGHRS and CDR2 YFSETQ. Here the CDR3 reads CASSLLAEADTQYF. The DNA for the CDR3 is TGCGCCAGCAGCTTGCTAGCGGAAGCAGATACGCAGTATTTT.